A single sample is the source of the 21 T cell receptor beta chains below, sequenced in a study of cytomegalovirus exposure and HLA in healthy donors. PCR used 60 Vbeta primers and 13 Jbeta primers. Profiled with immunoSEQ multiplex PCR; TCRdb holds only in-frame clones, not every one. The sample has 180,000 or so clones, approximately 83% seen once; the top ten hold about 10%. Input material: PBMCs. All receptors derive from a man younger than 35 in good health and CMV-seropositive.

This rearrangement joins TRBV5-1 to TRBJ1-1; unclear D gene. The CDR3 runs to 15 residues. The germline gives CDR1 SGHRS, CDR2 YFSETQ. Trimming took 1 base from V and 1 from J, leaving 11 bases between them. Here the CDR3 reads CASSLSGSPNTEAFF. The CDR3 DNA follows: TGCGCCAGCAGCTTGAGCGGCAGCCCGAACACTGAAGCTTTCTTT.

With respect to this clone: The junction shows a germline mismatch at one end, possibly a read error. The chain is built from TRBV2 and TRBJ2-5; no clear D gene. The CDR3 spans 10 residues. Germline-derived CDR1 and CDR2 are SNHLY and FYNNEI. CDR3 DNA: TGTGCCAGCAGCGAAGAGACCCAGTACTTC. It is translated as CASSEETQYF.

The chain links TRBV28 to TRBJ2-1, with TRBD1 as a possible D gene (5 bases). The length of the CDR3 is 16 residues. Trimming took 2 bases from V and 2 from J, leaving 13 bases between them. The germline gives CDR1 MDHEN, CDR2 SYDVKM. The CDR3 here is CASSLGQGETYNEQFF. For the CDR3, the DNA is TGTGCCAGCAGTTTAGGGCAGGGCGAAACCTACAATGAGCAGTTCTTC.

The rearrangement uses TRBV5-4 and TRBJ2-5; 7 bases match TRBD1. Trimming removed 1 base from V and 5 bases from J; junction bases left unmatched: 8. The CDR3 consists of 15 residues. Germline V gene lookup returns CDR1 SGHNT and CDR2 YYREEE (reference sequence). CDR3 nucleotides: TGTGCCAGCAGCTTGCAGTGGAGAGGGGGCGAGACCCAGTACTTC. As protein: CASSLQWRGGETQYF.

The chain couples TRBV6-1 to TRBJ1-2; D is ambiguous. CDR3 length equals 15 residues. Trimming stripped 6 bases from V and 1 base from J, with 15 bases between. Germline assignment: CDR1 MNHNS and CDR2 SASEGT. CDR3 in DNA: TGTGCCAGCAGGTCCCGGCAGAACAGTAACTATGGCTACACCTTC. Its translation: CASRSRQNSNYGYTF.

The CDR3 is CAAQTGAHEQYF. CDR3 DNA: TGTGCCGCACAGACAGGGGCCCACGAGCAGTACTTC. The genes are TRBV30 and TRBJ2-7; 8 positions match TRBD1. After removal of 8 bases from V and 5 bases from J, the junction contained 8 bases not matched to a gene. CDR1 is GTSNPN, CDR2 SVGIG, per germline (reference sequence). The CDR3 covers 12 residues.

Of note for this clone: One end of the junction varies from germline; a read error may be responsible. V is TRBV30 and J is TRBJ1-1; D perhaps matches TRBD1 (5 bases). The CDR3 sequence is 10 residues long. Germline V gene data show CDR1 as GTSNPN and CDR2 as SVGIG (reference sequence). CDR3 protein: CGWGGVEAFF. The CDR3 DNA reads as TGTGGCTGGGGGGGGGTAGAAGCTTTCTTT.

V and J are TRBV30 and TRBJ2-5; 8 bases align to TRBD1. The assigned J gene may be wrong: the sequence end matches TRBJ2-7 better. The V gene's germline CDR1 is GTSNPN and CDR2 SVGIG (reference sequence). The CDR3 spans 13 residues. CDR3 coding DNA: TGTGCCTGGAGGGGACAGGTACCCTACGAGCAGTACTTC. Amino acid sequence: CAWRGQVPYEQYF.

The rearrangement links TRBV5-1 to TRBJ2-2; TRBD1 aligns across 10 bases. Germline CDR1 is SGHRS and CDR2 is YFSETQ. This CDR3 spans 17 amino acids. V lost 1 base, J lost 7 bases, and 10 bases stayed unmatched. The DNA for the CDR3 is TGCGCCAGCAGCTTGCCGACAGGGGGCGGAATCAGCGGGGAGCTGTTTTTT. Translation: CASSLPTGGGISGELFF.

The V and J genes are TRBV5-1 and TRBJ2-5; D is undetermined. Germline V CDR1 and CDR2: SGHRS, YFSETQ. CDR3 length: 13 residues. Trimming pared 0 bases from V and 5 bases from J, leaving 8 bases between. The CDR3 DNA reads TGCGCCAGCAGCTTGGGTAGCCTCGAGACCCAGTACTTC. Its translation is CASSLGSLETQYF. Drawing the rest from reference TRBV5-1 and TRBJ2-5, the complete variable domain is KAGVTQTPRYLIKTRGQQVTLSCSPISGHRSVSWYQQTPGQGLQFLFEYFSETQRNKGNFPGRFSGRQFSNSRSEMNVSTLELGDSALYLCASSLGSLETQYFGPGTRLLVL.

The CDR3 coding sequence is TGTGCCAGCAGCGTAGCTCCGGGGGGCGAGCAGTACTTC. Translated: CASSVAPGGEQYF. V and J are TRBV9 and TRBJ2-7, with 7 bases aligning to TRBD2. CDR3 length equals 13 residues. Per germline, CDR1 SGDLS and CDR2 YYNGEE. With V trimmed by 0 bases and J by 6 bases, 3 bases remained unmatched. The full variable domain, completed using reference TRBV9 and TRBJ2-7, is DSGVTQTPKHLITATGQRVTLRCSPRSGDLSVYWYQQSLDQGLQFLIQYYNGEERAKGNILERFSAQQFPDLHSELNLSSLELGDSALYFCASSVAPGGEQYFGPGTRLTVT.

This clone has just a few counts. The V and J genes are TRBV27 and TRBJ1-1, with D possibly matching TRBD1 (6 bases). Germline lookup yields CDR1 MNHEY and CDR2 SMNVEV (reference sequence). The CDR3 length is 13 residues. Between the trimmed V and J ends, which lost 6 bases and 7 bases, there was a span of 15 bases. As DNA, the CDR3 is TGTGCCAGCAGCCTTATCATAGGGGGTGAAGCTTTCTTT. It codes for CASSLIIGGEAFF.

This sequence joins TRBV10-1 and TRBJ2-2, with 8 bases fitting TRBD2. The germline CDR1 and CDR2 sequences are WNHNN and SYGVQD (reference sequence). The length of the CDR3 is 15 residues. V was pared by 2 bases and J by 4 bases, with 3 bases of the junction left unmatched. CDR3 loop: CASSEVAGITGELFF. CDR3 bases: TGCGCCAGCAGTGAGGTAGCGGGGATCACCGGGGAGCTGTTTTTT.

This clone has only one observation. J is TRBJ2-1 and V is TRBV6-5; 9 bases fit TRBD1. The trim removed 5 bases at V and 9 bases at J, leaving 11 bases unmatched. Germline CDR1 is MNHEY and CDR2 is SVGAGI. CDR3 length: 15 amino acids. CDR3 region: CASSSPGQGRGEQFF. The CDR3 DNA sequence: TGTGCCAGCAGTAGCCCGGGACAGGGTCGGGGTGAGCAGTTCTTC.

This chain connects TRBV30 to TRBJ2-2; D might be TRBD1 (6 bases). The CDR3 is 14 amino acids. Germline V gives CDR1 GTSNPN, CDR2 SVGIG (reference sequence). Trimming stripped 5 bases from V and 0 bases from J, with 10 bases between. This CDR3 is CAWVGTSNTGELFF. The CDR3 DNA reads as TGTGCCTGGGTCGGGACATCGAACACCGGGGAGCTGTTTTTT.

With respect to this clone: The same CDR3 can be traced to other DNA sequences in this sample. The chain recombines TRBV29-1 with TRBJ2-3; 9 bases fit TRBD2. This CDR3 is built from 14 residues. V shed 2 bases and J 1 base; nucleotides not matched to a gene: 1. Per the germline V gene, CDR1 is SQVTM and CDR2 is ANQGSEA. The DNA for the CDR3 is TGCAGCGTTGAACCTAGCGGGGGCACAGATACGCAGTATTTT. This codes for CSVEPSGGTDTQYF.

The rearrangement joins TRBV5-6 to TRBJ2-1; no clear D gene. CDR3 length: 12 amino acids. CDR1 is SGHDT, CDR2 YYEEEE, per germline. Trimming took 1 base from V and 7 from J, leaving 6 bases between them. DNA of the CDR3: TGTGCCAGCAGCTTGCCCGAGAATGAGCAGTTCTTC. Translated, it gives CASSLPENEQFF.

The rearrangement uses TRBV2 and TRBJ2-1; 10 bases agree with TRBD2. The V segment lost 5 bases and the J segment 4 bases; nucleotides outside the gene matches: 8. The CDR3 contains 16 residues. The V gene's germline CDR1 is SNHLY and CDR2 FYNNEI. CDR3 in amino acids: CASSPRTSGSYNEQFF. CDR3 sequence (DNA): TGTGCCAGCAGTCCCCGGACTAGCGGATCTTACAATGAGCAGTTCTTC. Full variable domain (remainder filled in from reference TRBV2 and TRBJ2-1): EPEVTQTPSHQVTQMGQEVILRCVPISNHLYFYWYRQILGQKVEFLVSFYNNEISEKSEIFDDQFSVERPDGSNFTLKIRSTKLEDSAMYFCASSPRTSGSYNEQFFGPGTRLTVL.

The chain uses TRBV4-3 and TRBJ1-1; no clear D. CDR1 is LGHNA and CDR2 is YSLEER in the germline V gene. V shed 0 bases and J shed 5 bases, with 7 bases lying between them. This CDR3 spans 13 amino acids. The CDR3 bases are TGCGCCAGCAGCCAAGACTGGAGGACTGAAGCTTTCTTT. Amino acid sequence: CASSQDWRTEAFF.

This chain uses TRBV4-3 with TRBJ2-1, with 9 bases that match TRBD1. Germline-derived CDR1 and CDR2 are LGHNA and YSLEER. This CDR3 region has 18 residues. V dropped 0 bases and J dropped 3; count of bases not matched to a gene: 9. CDR3 sequence (DNA): TGCGCCAGCAGCCAAGATCTCTTGACAGGGGGAGTCTACAATGAGCAGTTCTTC. Protein product: CASSQDLLTGGVYNEQFF.

The rearrangement joins TRBV15 to TRBJ1-2; D is perhaps TRBD1 (6 bases). The CDR3 sequence is 16 residues long. Germline V gives CDR1 LNHNV, CDR2 YYDKDF (reference sequence). Trimming left V 4 bases short and J 8 bases short, with 23 bases between. CDR3 region: CATSTGGLQGALGYTF. CDR3 coding DNA: TGTGCCACCAGCACGGGTGGGTTACAGGGAGCGCTAGGCTACACCTTC.